These 27 T cell receptor beta chains share one sample of origin, sequenced in a study of blood T cells in healthy people across ages. Then a second PCR, running about 6 to 12 cycles, was carried out with a sample-barcoded 5' primer and a J-beta primer mix. MiXCR, applied by TCRdb to the 5' RACE reads, yields one record per CDR3 protein. Of approximately 320,000 distinct CDR3 sequences detected, around 30% appear once; the ten largest clones hold roughly 30%. The sequenced material came from blood. Source of these receptors: a woman in her seventies in good health.

This clonotype has just a few counts. This rearrangement joins TRBV11-2 to TRBJ2-4, with 7 bases lining up with TRBD2. This CDR3 has 15 amino acids. The germline gives CDR1 SGHAT, CDR2 FQNNGV. V shed 3 bases, J shed 2 bases, and the junction held 4 bases outside the gene matches. CDR3 coding DNA: TGTGCCAGCAGCTTCGGCGGGAGCTCCAAAAACATTCAGTACTTC. It codes for CASSFGGSSKNIQYF. The complete variable domain, with remaining parts taken from reference TRBV11-2 and TRBJ2-4, reads EAGVAQSPRYKIIEKRQSVAFWCNPISGHATLYWYQQILGQGPKLLIQFQNNGVVDDSQLPKDRFSAERLKGVDSTLKIQPAKLEDSAVYLCASSFGGSSKNIQYFGAGTRLSVL.

This clonotype was picked up a small number of times. V gene TRBV2 combines with J gene TRBJ1-1; weak D call: TRBD1 (5 bases). From germline, CDR1 is SNHLY and CDR2 FYNNEI. Trimming left V 7 bases short and J 4 bases short, with 22 bases between. The CDR3 is 16 residues long. The CDR3 DNA sequence: TGTGCCAGCACCCTATCCCGTTTTGGGACGGCCACTGAAGCTTTCTTT. Protein: CASTLSRFGTATEAFF.

This clonotype has just a few counts. The chain employs TRBV2 and TRBJ2-1; 10 nucleotides line up with TRBD2. After removal of 9 bases from V and 1 base from J, the junction contained 9 bases not matched to a gene. This CDR3 is 16 amino acids long. Germline assignment: CDR1 SNHLY and CDR2 FYNNEI. CDR3 loop: CASDSAAGGSYNEQFF. The DNA for the CDR3 is TGTGCCAGTGATAGTGCAGCGGGAGGGTCCTACAATGAGCAGTTCTTC.

This clonotype was seen a handful of times. This chain joins TRBV7-2 and TRBJ2-1; TRBD2 agrees at 13 bases. Trimming took 5 bases from V and 8 from J; bases not matched to a gene: 6. The CDR3 covers 15 residues. CDR1 and CDR2 (germline): SGHTA, FQGNSA. The CDR3 DNA follows: TGTGCCAGCAGCCGGGGACTAGCGGGGCCGGATGAGCAGTTCTTC. This codes for CASSRGLAGPDEQFF.

This chain connects TRBV20-1 to TRBJ2-4, with 11 positions matching TRBD2. CDR1 is DFQATT, CDR2 SNEGSKA, per germline (reference sequence). This CDR3 region has 16 residues. Losses at the gene ends were 3 bases for V and 2 bases for J; bases not matched to a gene: 6. The CDR3 loop is CSASLAGGVSKNIQYF. In nucleotides, the CDR3 is TGCAGTGCTAGCCTAGCGGGAGGAGTGTCCAAAAACATTCAGTACTTC.

This clonotype showed up just a few times. The rearrangement joins TRBV29-1 to TRBJ2-1, with D unclear. Between the trimmed V and J ends, which lost 3 bases and 0 bases, there was a span of 15 bases. Per the germline V gene, CDR1 is SQVTM and CDR2 is ANQGSEA. There are 16 residues in the CDR3. The CDR3 nucleotides read TGCAGCGTTGATCAGTCAGGATTTCGCTCCTACAATGAGCAGTTCTTC. This translates into CSVDQSGFRSYNEQFF.

This clonotype was recorded many times. The gene calls are TRBV20-1 and TRBJ2-7; 14 bases fit TRBD2. CDR1 is DFQATT and CDR2 is SNEGSKA in the germline V gene (reference sequence). V was pared by 4 bases and J by 3 bases, with 8 bases of the junction left unmatched. The length of the CDR3 is 16 residues. This CDR3 is CSATRTSGRTDYEQYF. In nucleotides, the CDR3 is TGCAGTGCTACCCGGACTAGCGGGAGGACTGACTACGAGCAGTACTTC.

This clonotype appeared a few times. The CDR3 reads CAISDGSSGRGETQYF. CDR3 DNA: TGTGCCATCAGTGATGGGTCTAGCGGGAGAGGAGAGACCCAGTACTTC. The chain links TRBV10-3 to TRBJ2-5; 10 bases map to TRBD2. The CDR3 runs 16 residues. Trimming took 3 bases from V and 4 from J; bases not matched to a gene: 8. In germline, CDR1 is ENHRY, CDR2 SYGVKD.

This chain uses TRBV9 with TRBJ2-5; a weak D match, TRBD1 (5 bases). Germline V gene sequence: CDR1 SGDLS, CDR2 YYNGEE. The CDR3 runs 15 residues. Between the trimmed V and J ends, which lost 2 bases and 5 bases, there was a span of 16 bases. The CDR3 is CASSVDGANTETQYF. The CDR3 DNA sequence: TGTGCCAGCAGCGTGGATGGGGCGAATACGGAGACCCAGTACTTC.

This clonotype was picked up many times. The chain links TRBV11-2 to TRBJ1-4, with 10 positions matching TRBD1. Looked up from germline, CDR1 is SGHAT and CDR2 is FQNNGV. CDR3 length: 15 residues. Trimming at V came to 5 bases and at J to 4 bases, leaving 4 bases not matched to a gene. The CDR3 DNA sequence: TGTGCCAGCAGCGCTGGACAGGGGGTTAATGAAAAACTGTTTTTT. Translated: CASSAGQGVNEKLFF.

This chain uses TRBV6-2 or TRBV6-3 with TRBJ2-2, with 10 bases identical to TRBD2. This CDR3 contains 15 residues. Trimming removed 4 bases from V and 6 bases from J; junction bases left unmatched: 5. Germline assignment: CDR1 MNHEY and CDR2 SVGEGT. The CDR3 is CASSSAGGPSGELFF. The CDR3 DNA reads as TGTGCCAGCAGTTCAGCGGGAGGGCCGTCCGGGGAGCTGTTTTTT.

The chain recombines TRBV5-1 with TRBJ2-5, with TRBD2 as a possible D gene (6 bases). CDR3 size: 17 residues. V gave up 3 bases and J gave up 1 base, with 19 bases separating them. Germline V CDR1 and CDR2: SGHRS, YFSETQ. This CDR3 is CASSWALGQGGQETQYF. Here the CDR3 DNA reads TGCGCCAGCAGCTGGGCTCTGGGGCAGGGAGGCCAAGAGACCCAGTACTTC.

This clonotype has a handful of counts. V and J are TRBV20-1 and TRBJ1-3, with a tentative D call TRBD1 (6 bases). From germline, CDR1 is DFQATT and CDR2 SNEGSKA (reference sequence). This CDR3 has 14 amino acids. V was trimmed by 5 bases and J by 2 bases, leaving 13 bases between them. CDR3 coding DNA: TGCAGTGCTGTCTTCAGGGGACCTGGAAACACCATATATTTT. Translating gives CSAVFRGPGNTIYF.

This clonotype came up a few times. The rearrangement links TRBV20-1 to TRBJ2-7; 8 bases are shared with TRBD2. The ends lost 0 bases at V and 2 bases at J; junction bases unmatched: 0. CDR3 length: 13 amino acids. CDR1 DFQATT and CDR2 SNEGSKA come from the germline V gene (reference sequence). DNA of the CDR3: TGCAGTGCTAGAGAAGCGGGAGCCTACGAGCAGTACTTC. Encoded protein: CSAREAGAYEQYF.

This chain connects TRBV10-2 to TRBJ2-1, with 10 bases identical to TRBD2. Germline values: CDR1 WSHSY, CDR2 SAAADI. The V segment lost 6 bases and the J segment 5 bases; nucleotides outside the gene matches: 4. The CDR3 has 14 residues. CDR3 sequence: CASRSSGGNNEQFF. DNA of the CDR3: TGCGCCAGCAGGTCTAGCGGGGGCAACAATGAGCAGTTCTTC.

The chain uses TRBV4-1 and TRBJ1-1; D is possibly TRBD1 (6 bases). CDR1 is MGHRA and CDR2 is YSYEKL in the germline V gene. V gave up 0 bases and J gave up 1 base, with 9 bases separating them. The CDR3 is made up of 15 amino acids. The CDR3 DNA reads as TGCGCCAGCAGCCAAGATAGGGGGGCGAACACTGAAGCTTTCTTT. This translates into CASSQDRGANTEAFF.

The V gene is TRBV10-3, the J gene TRBJ2-5, with unresolved D. The last part of the DNA fits TRBJ2-7 better; the J call may be wrong. Germline CDR1 ENHRY, CDR2 SYGVKD. The CDR3 has 12 amino acids. CDR3 bases: TGTGCCATCAGTGAGTCTAGCTACGAGCAGTACTTC. It specifies CAISESSYEQYF.

The V call is TRBV12-3 or TRBV12-4, the J call TRBJ2-3, with TRBD2 matching 12 bases. V gave up 5 bases and J gave up 6 bases; unmatched junction bases: 6. The CDR3 totals 15 residues. The CDR3 DNA is TGTGCCAGCAGTCGGACTAGCGGGATCACGGATACGCAGTATTTT. Its protein is CASSRTSGITDTQYF.

This clonotype showed up just a few times. This chain connects TRBV27 to TRBJ1-1; D is ambiguous. V lost 6 bases and J lost 1, with 18 bases in between. From germline, CDR1 is MNHEY and CDR2 SMNVEV (reference sequence). This CDR3 region has 16 residues. This CDR3 reads CASRSPTQWENTEAFF. DNA for the CDR3: TGTGCCAGCAGATCCCCCACCCAGTGGGAGAACACTGAAGCTTTCTTT.

The sample holds a few counts of this clonotype. This chain's CDR3 is CSASLTRWDPYEQYF. As DNA, the CDR3 is TGCAGTGCGAGCCTGACTAGGTGGGATCCCTACGAGCAGTACTTC. The genes are TRBV20-1 and TRBJ2-1, with a weak D call TRBD2 (6 bases). With the DNA end fitting TRBJ2-7 better, the J assignment may be wrong. Germline CDR1 reads DFQATT; CDR2 reads SNEGSKA (reference sequence). The CDR3 spans 15 residues.

This clonotype has a single count. The junction and the germline gene differ at one end; a read error may be behind it. The CDR3 reads CASSSSPFRTDMQYF. CDR3 DNA: TGTGCCAGCAGCTCGAGTCCCTTTCGCACAGATATGCAGTATTTT. This chain joins TRBV11-2 and TRBJ2-3, with unresolved D. Germline-derived CDR1 and CDR2 are SGHAT and FQNNGV. The CDR3 is made up of 15 amino acids. Together with reference TRBV11-2 and TRBJ2-3, the CDR3 gives the full variable domain: EAGVAQSPRYKIIEKRQSVAFWCNPISGHATLYWYQQILGQGPKLLIQFQNNGVVDDSQLPKDRFSAERLKGVDSTLKIQPAKLEDSAVYLCASSSSPFRTDMQYFGPGTRLTVL.

This clonotype showed up just a few times. The chain is built from TRBV27 and TRBJ2-1; 11 bases are a match to TRBD2. Trimming cost V 3 bases and J 1 base; bases outside gene matches: 5. The CDR3 is 17 residues long. In germline, CDR1 is MNHEY, CDR2 SMNVEV (reference sequence). The CDR3 is CASSFRGLADSYNEQFF. In DNA, the CDR3 is TGTGCCAGCAGTTTTCGGGGACTAGCGGATTCCTACAATGAGCAGTTCTTC.

This chain connects TRBV6-5 to TRBJ1-5, with unresolved D. This CDR3 contains 14 residues. Germline CDR1 is MNHEY and CDR2 is SVGAGI. V was pared by 3 bases and J by 3 bases, with 9 bases between. CDR3 nucleotides: TGTGCCAGCAGTTATAGGCACATCAATCAGCCCCAGCATTTT. It yields the protein CASSYRHINQPQHF.

The chain employs TRBV18 and TRBJ2-7; D is undetermined. Germline V lookup: CDR1 KGHSH, CDR2 LQKENI. The V end lost 2 bases, the J end lost 4 bases, and 9 bases lay between the germline ends. The CDR3 runs to 13 residues. The CDR3 reads CASSPLDGYEQYF. CDR3 nucleotides: TGTGCCAGCTCACCATTGGACGGATACGAGCAGTACTTC.

The chain couples TRBV20-1 to TRBJ2-7, with 10 bases matching TRBD2. V lost 6 bases, J lost 6 bases, and 14 bases stayed unmatched. Germline CDR1 and CDR2: DFQATT and SNEGSKA (reference sequence). The CDR3 extends over 15 amino acids. In DNA, the CDR3 is TGCAGTGCCAGCACCTCTAGCGGGAGCCTAGGCGAGCAGTACTTC. It encodes CSASTSSGSLGEQYF.

The CDR3 DNA is TGTGCCAGCAGCCTATTTGGGGGGCAGAAAGAAAAACTGTTTTTT. This translates into CASSLFGGQKEKLFF. This chain connects TRBV11-2 to TRBJ1-4; D may be TRBD1 (6 bases). Germline V gene data show CDR1 as SGHAT and CDR2 as FQNNGV. CDR3 size: 15 residues. V dropped 5 bases and J dropped 8 bases, with 18 bases sitting between them.

This clonotype has just a few counts. This sequence joins TRBV29-1 and TRBJ1-1; 10 nucleotides align to TRBD1. Trimming at V came to 7 bases and at J to 3 bases, leaving 8 bases not matched to a gene. Germline V gene sequence: CDR1 SQVTM, CDR2 ANQGSEA. The CDR3 is made up of 14 amino acids. The CDR3 coding sequence is TGCAGCGCCAAGGGGGGACAGGGGTACACTGAAGCTTTCTTT. Translation: CSAKGGQGYTEAFF. Complete variable domain (other parts from reference TRBV29-1 and TRBJ1-1): SAVISQKPSRDICQRGTSLTIQCQVDSQVTMMFWYRQQPGQSLTLIATANQGSEATYESGFVIDKFPISRPNLTFSTLTVSNMSPEDSSIYLCSAKGGQGYTEAFFGQGTRLTVV.